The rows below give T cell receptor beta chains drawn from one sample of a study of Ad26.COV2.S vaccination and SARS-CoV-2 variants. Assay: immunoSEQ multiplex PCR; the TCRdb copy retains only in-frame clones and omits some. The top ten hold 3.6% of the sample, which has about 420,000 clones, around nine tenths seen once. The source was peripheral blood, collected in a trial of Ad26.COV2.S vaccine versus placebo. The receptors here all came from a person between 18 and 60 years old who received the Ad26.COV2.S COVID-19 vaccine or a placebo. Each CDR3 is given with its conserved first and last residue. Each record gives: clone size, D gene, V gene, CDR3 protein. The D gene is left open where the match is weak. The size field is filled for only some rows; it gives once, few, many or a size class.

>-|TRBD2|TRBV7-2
CASSLAASGGKYF
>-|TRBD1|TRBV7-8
CASSARDSGRGGYTF
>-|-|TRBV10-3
CAISGARTDTQYF
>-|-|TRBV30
CAWSNPRRSYEQYF
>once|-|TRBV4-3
CASSPGLIYTDTQYF
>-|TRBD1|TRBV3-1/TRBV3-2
CASSQESTGGHYGYTF
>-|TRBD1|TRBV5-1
CASSLQGDQPQHF
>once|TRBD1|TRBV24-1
CATSGGTGSSYNEQFF
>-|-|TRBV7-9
CASSAQYEQYF
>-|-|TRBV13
CASSLGLGRGSEQYF
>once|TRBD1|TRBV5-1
CASSLGGQGGSYEQYF
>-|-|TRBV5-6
CASSSRMGTQYF
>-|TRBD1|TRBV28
CASGIRQGLYEQYF
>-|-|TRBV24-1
CATVGSRGVPVNQPQHF
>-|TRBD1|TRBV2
CASSARWGQGANTGELFF
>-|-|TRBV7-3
CASSLGPRFGPPDTQYF
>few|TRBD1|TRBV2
CASSQGQGYEDTQYF
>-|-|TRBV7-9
CASSLGRVIVAYNEQFF
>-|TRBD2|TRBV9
CASSVGGGGHNEQFF
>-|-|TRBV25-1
CASSGRTAYNEQFF
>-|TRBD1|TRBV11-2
CASSLDDRGNRMGYEQYF
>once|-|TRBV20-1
CSARSEYEQYF
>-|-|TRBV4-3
CASSQTARTGSTYGYTF
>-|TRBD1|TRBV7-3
CASSSRTGHLSGANVLTF
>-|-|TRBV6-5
CASSRSYEQYF
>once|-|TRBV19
CASSILLAGAYNNEQFF
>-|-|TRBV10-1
CATSPSGAYEQYF
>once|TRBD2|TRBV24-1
CATSGIAGGGTQYF
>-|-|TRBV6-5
CASSYLTRYHYEQYF
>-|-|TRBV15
CATSRDLNSPLHF